The sequence of this TCR beta chain was determined in a study of blood T cell repertoires in COVID-19. As originally analysed: Amplification of reference gene primers provided the estimated nucleated cell counts. Using immunoSEQ multiplex PCR, the repertoire was profiled, and TCRdb retains in-frame clones only, with some absent. D and trimming come from the DNA, and the V and J calls and clone size come from that table. The sample has 30,000 to 45,000 clones; 85% are singletons. The CDR3 loop spans 13 amino acids. Looked up from germline, CDR1 is LGHNA and CDR2 is YSLEER. V was clipped by 0 bases and J by 4 bases, with 7 bases between them.

V usage is TRBV4-3 and J usage is TRBJ2-7; no definite D call. The sequence derives from a human donor in a cohort sampled during active COVID-19. Sequenced material: peripheral blood. Here the CDR3 reads CASSQEVRYEQYF. DNA for the CDR3: TGCGCCAGCAGCCAAGAGGTTCGGTACGAGCAGTACTTC.